These 28 T cell receptor beta chains were all obtained from the same sample, sequenced in a study of shared clonotypes between healthy human individuals. Some clones are missing from TCRdb's copy, which holds only in-frame ones; the method was immunoSEQ multiplex PCR. The table shows hundreds of thousands of clones, with roughly three quarters occurring only once. The sample was PBMCs. All receptors come from a woman aged 40 to 50 in good health. Some clones in this sample may be carry-over from other donors' samples.

This rearrangement joins TRBV12-5 to TRBJ2-1; D is ambiguous. The CDR3 has 13 residues. With 7 bases removed from V and 4 bases from J, the gap between germline ends came to 11 bases. Germline assignment: CDR1 LGHNT and CDR2 FRNRAP. The CDR3 protein is CASALGPYNEQFF. In DNA, the CDR3 is TGTGCTAGTGCCCTCGGACCGTACAATGAGCAGTTCTTC. Complete variable domain (other parts from reference TRBV12-5 and TRBJ2-1): DARVTQTPRHKVTEMGQEVTMRCQPILGHNTVFWYRQTMMQGLELLAYFRNRAPLDDSGMPKDRFSAEMPDATLATLKIQPSEPRDSAVYFCASALGPYNEQFFGPGTRLTVL.

Concerning this clone itself: This sequence is one base from a far larger clone and is likely a read error. The gene calls are TRBV7-9 and TRBJ2-7, with D perhaps TRBD2 (6 bases). The CDR3 runs 13 residues. In germline, CDR1 is SEHNR, CDR2 FQNEAQ (reference sequence). CDR3 amino acids: CASILGTLGEQYF. CDR3 nucleotides: TGTGCCAGCATCTTAGGGACTTTGGGGGAGCAGTACTTC.

Concerning this clone itself: A clone one base away is much larger, so this may be a read error. The gene calls are TRBV29-1 and TRBJ1-1, with TRBD1 identical over 7 bases. This CDR3 comprises 14 residues. The V gene end was trimmed by 3 bases and the J gene end by 4 bases; junction bases not matched to a gene: 8. Germline V CDR1 and CDR2: SQVTM, ANQGSEA. CDR3 bases: TGCAGCGTTGACAGCCGACAGGGAGGCACTGAAGCTTTCTTT. Encoded protein: CSVDSRQGGTEAFF.

This sequence joins TRBV6-1 and TRBJ2-5, with 7 positions matching TRBD1. The germline V gene encodes CDR1 MNHNS and CDR2 SASEGT. The CDR3 is 13 amino acids. V shed 7 bases and J 7 bases; nucleotides not matched to a gene: 9. The CDR3 is CASTRDSLWTQYF. For the CDR3, the DNA is TGTGCCAGCACCCGGGACAGCCTGTGGACCCAGTACTTC.

This clone was seen a handful of times. This chain joins TRBV2 and TRBJ2-1; the D gene is possibly TRBD2 (6 bases). The V gene's germline CDR1 is SNHLY and CDR2 FYNNEI. The V end was cut by 4 bases, the J end by 2 bases, with 18 bases between. The CDR3 runs to 17 residues. CDR3 amino acids: CASSARPRGYTYNEQFF. The CDR3 DNA is TGTGCCAGCAGTGCAAGGCCGCGGGGTTACACCTACAATGAGCAGTTCTTC. The entire variable domain, with the rest obtained from reference TRBV2 and TRBJ2-1, is as follows: EPEVTQTPSHQVTQMGQEVILRCVPISNHLYFYWYRQILGQKVEFLVSFYNNEISEKSEIFDDQFSVERPDGSNFTLKIRSTKLEDSAMYFCASSARPRGYTYNEQFFGPGTRLTVL.

The gene calls are TRBV5-1 and TRBJ2-7, with 11 bases that match TRBD1. Trimming at V came to 5 bases and at J to 2 bases, leaving 6 bases not matched to a gene. Per the germline V gene, CDR1 is SGHRS and CDR2 is YFSETQ. There are 15 residues in the CDR3. As DNA, the CDR3 is TGCGCCAGCAGGTCTCCGGGACAGGGGGCCTACGAGCAGTACTTC. Amino acid sequence: CASRSPGQGAYEQYF.

Turning to this clone: At the DNA level, this CDR3 is encoded by other sequences in the same sample as well. CDR3 DNA: TGTGCCAGCAGTGGGACTAGCGGCTCCTACAATGAGCAGTTCTTC. Protein sequence: CASSGTSGSYNEQFF. J is TRBJ2-1 and V is TRBV6-4; TRBD2 matches at 10 bases. Germline assignment: CDR1 MRHNA and CDR2 SNTAGT. The CDR3 covers 15 residues. The junction had 0 bases not matched to a gene; V was cut back by 4 bases and J by 0 bases.

In regard to this clone: A far larger clone is one base from this, pointing to a likely read error. Other DNA sequences in the sample encode the same CDR3. The rearrangement uses TRBV6-5 and TRBJ1-2, with D unclear. Germline V CDR1 and CDR2: MNHEY, SVGAGI. The CDR3 spans 14 residues. Trimming removed 6 bases at V and 7 bases at J, with 18 bases between. CDR3 nucleotides: TGTGCCAGCAGCCTCGGACCCGCCGTGAGTGGCTACACCTTC. Translated, it gives CASSLGPAVSGYTF.

The rearrangement uses TRBV4-2 and TRBJ2-1; D might be TRBD2 (5 bases). The V end was cut by 0 bases, the J end by 0 bases, with 12 bases between. Germline CDR1 reads LGHNA; CDR2 reads YNFKEQ. This CDR3 region has 17 residues. The CDR3 sequence: CASSQEGAPSSYNEQFF. Written as DNA, the CDR3 is TGTGCCAGCAGCCAAGAGGGAGCACCGAGCTCCTACAATGAGCAGTTCTTC.

The V gene is TRBV6-1, the J gene TRBJ1-2; D possibly corresponds to TRBD1 (5 bases). V shed 0 bases and J shed 4 bases, with 15 bases lying between them. Germline CDR1 reads MNHNS; CDR2 reads SASEGT. The CDR3 sequence is 16 residues long. CDR3 bases: TGTGCCAGCAGTGAAGCACGGGGCCCTCCAGGCTATGGCTACACCTTC. It encodes CASSEARGPPGYGYTF.

The V gene is TRBV28, the J gene TRBJ2-7, with TRBD2 matching 12 bases. The CDR3 covers 14 residues. Germline assignment: CDR1 MDHEN and CDR2 SYDVKM. V lost 6 bases, J lost 7 bases, and 7 bases stayed unmatched. This chain's CDR3 is CASRTTSGSGEQYF. DNA of the CDR3: TGTGCCAGCAGGACGACTAGCGGGAGTGGAGAGCAGTACTTC.

The chain combines TRBV28 with TRBJ1-4, with 7 bases aligning to TRBD1. Unmatched junction bases numbered 10, after V lost 8 bases and J lost 7 bases. This CDR3 contains 14 residues. CDR1 and CDR2 from the germline V gene are MDHEN and SYDVKM. The CDR3 loop reads CASSLGGTAEKLFF. CDR3 nucleotides: TGTGCCAGCTCTTTGGGCGGGACAGCTGAAAAACTGTTTTTT.

Notes on this clone: This may stem from a read error, because a much larger clone lies one nucleotide away. The same CDR3 can be traced to other DNA sequences in this sample. The rearrangement uses TRBV25-1 and TRBJ2-3; no definite D call. This CDR3 contains 11 residues. V was trimmed by 5 bases and J by 3 bases, leaving 3 bases between them. Germline loops: CDR1 MGHDK, CDR2 SYGVNS. The CDR3 reads CASSFTDTQYF. DNA of the CDR3: TGTGCCAGCAGTTTTACAGATACGCAGTATTTT.

The rearrangement uses TRBV7-9 and TRBJ1-4, with 9 bases matching TRBD1. CDR1 SEHNR and CDR2 FQNEAQ come from the germline V gene (reference sequence). V lost 4 bases to trimming and J lost 7 bases; unmatched junction nucleotides: 7. The CDR3 extends over 15 amino acids. The CDR3 DNA reads TGTGCCAGCAGCTCCGGCACAGGGGGCAGTGAAAAACTGTTTTTT. It is translated as CASSSGTGGSEKLFF.

The chain links TRBV5-1 to TRBJ2-5; D is perhaps TRBD2 (5 bases). This CDR3 comprises 14 residues. V was shortened by 6 bases and J by 7 bases, with 19 bases between the two germline ends. Germline V CDR1 and CDR2: SGHRS, YFSETQ. The CDR3 DNA sequence: TGCGCCAGCACCGAGGCTACCGGGGAAGGGACCCAGTACTTC. It is translated as CASTEATGEGTQYF. Full variable domain (missing parts from reference TRBV5-1 and TRBJ2-5): KAGVTQTPRYLIKTRGQQVTLSCSPISGHRSVSWYQQTPGQGLQFLFEYFSETQRNKGNFPGRFSGRQFSNSRSEMNVSTLELGDSALYLCASTEATGEGTQYFGPGTRLLVL.

J is TRBJ1-1 and V is TRBV5-6, with no clear D. CDR3 size: 14 residues. V dropped 5 bases and J dropped 4 bases, with 15 bases sitting between them. Germline CDR1 is SGHDT and CDR2 is YYEEEE. The CDR3 coding sequence is TGTGCCAGCAGTCTTCTCGGTCCGGGCACTGAAGCTTTCTTT. Protein product: CASSLLGPGTEAFF. The complete variable domain, with remaining parts taken from reference TRBV5-6 and TRBJ1-1, reads DAGVTQSPTHLIKTRGQQVTLRCSPKSGHDTVSWYQQALGQGPQFIFQYYEEEERQRGNFPDRFSGHQFPNYSSELNVNALLLGDSALYLCASSLLGPGTEAFFGQGTRLTVV.

This sequence joins TRBV18 and TRBJ2-1; D not certain. Germline values: CDR1 KGHSH, CDR2 LQKENI. The CDR3 has 15 amino acids. Trimming left V 3 bases short and J 0 bases short, with 9 bases between. The CDR3, as DNA: TGTGCCAGCTCACCGGCGTCAGTCTCCTACAATGAGCAGTTCTTC. Translating gives CASSPASVSYNEQFF.

The V and J genes are TRBV11-2 and TRBJ2-1; D ambiguous. The CDR3 extends over 15 amino acids. Germline loops: CDR1 SGHAT, CDR2 FQNNGV. The germline V and J ends were trimmed by 5 bases and 0 bases, with 11 bases remaining between them. CDR3 residues: CASSTITGSYNEQFF. The DNA for the CDR3 is TGTGCCAGCAGCACAATCACTGGCTCCTACAATGAGCAGTTCTTC.

As for this clone: The junction does not match germline at one end; this may be a read error. This rearrangement joins TRBV18 to TRBJ1-5; 8 nucleotides match TRBD1. CDR1 and CDR2 (germline): KGHSH, LQKENI. The length of the CDR3 is 15 residues. The DNA for the CDR3 is TGTGCCAGCCCACCAGCGACAGGGGCTCTTCAGCCCCAGCATTTT. Its protein product is CASPPATGALQPQHF.

The chain couples TRBV6-5 to TRBJ1-1; possible D gene TRBD1, 5 bases. V was clipped by 5 bases and J by 4 bases, with 11 bases between them. The CDR3 runs to 13 residues. Germline V lookup: CDR1 MNHEY, CDR2 SVGAGI. Here the CDR3 reads CASSQAGGTEAFF. CDR3 DNA sequence: TGTGCCAGCAGTCAGGCCGGGGGCACTGAAGCTTTCTTT.

This clone was seen a single time. The V call is TRBV6-1, the J call TRBJ2-6; possibly TRBD2 for D (5 bases). CDR3 length equals 14 residues. From germline, CDR1 is MNHNS and CDR2 SASEGT. Trimming cost V 8 bases and J 0 bases, with 8 bases left between them. CDR3 sequence: CASLGISGANVLTF. The DNA for the CDR3 is TGTGCCAGCCTCGGGATCTCTGGGGCCAACGTCCTGACTTTC.

This clone came up once. The chain has TRBV4-2 and TRBJ2-3, with 8 bases lining up with TRBD2. The V gene end was trimmed by 2 bases and the J gene end by 2 bases; junction bases not matched to a gene: 6. The CDR3 contains 16 residues. The V gene's germline CDR1 is LGHNA and CDR2 YNFKEQ. In nucleotides, the CDR3 is TGTGCCAGCAGCCAATTCGGGGGGGATGTCACAGATACGCAGTATTTT. It yields the protein CASSQFGGDVTDTQYF.

V usage is TRBV29-1 and J usage is TRBJ2-1, with 10 positions matching TRBD2. Trimming at V came to 1 base and at J to 2 bases, leaving 5 bases not matched to a gene. This CDR3 has 16 amino acids. Germline CDR1 SQVTM, CDR2 ANQGSEA. Here the CDR3 reads CSVEASGSIAYNEQFF. The CDR3 DNA is TGCAGCGTTGAAGCTAGCGGGAGTATCGCCTACAATGAGCAGTTCTTC.

This chain joins TRBV11-2 and TRBJ1-2; D remains unclear. V lost 2 bases and J 0 bases, leaving 1 base between the germline ends. The CDR3 is 12 amino acids. Germline V CDR1 and CDR2: SGHAT, FQNNGV. CDR3: CASSLSNYGYTF. CDR3 bases: TGTGCCAGCAGCTTATCTAACTATGGCTACACCTTC.

The count of this clone is one. This chain connects TRBV6-1 to TRBJ2-7; the D gene is possibly TRBD2 (6 bases). The CDR3 runs 15 residues. The ends were cut back, 4 bases at V and 1 base at J, with 14 bases in the middle. Germline assignment: CDR1 MNHNS and CDR2 SASEGT. The CDR3 region has the DNA TGTGCCAGCAGTGTAAGACTAGACTCTTCCTACGAGCAGTACTTC. Translating gives CASSVRLDSSYEQYF.

The chain combines TRBV5-1 with TRBJ2-1, with 9 bases identical to TRBD2. Germline V gene data show CDR1 as SGHRS and CDR2 as YFSETQ. The V segment lost 0 bases and the J segment 4 bases; nucleotides outside the gene matches: 8. This CDR3 region has 17 residues. CDR3 sequence: CASSLAEVSGRYNEQFF. The DNA for the CDR3 is TGCGCCAGCAGCTTGGCCGAGGTGAGCGGGAGGTACAATGAGCAGTTCTTC. The full variable domain, rest sourced from reference TRBV5-1 and TRBJ2-1, is KAGVTQTPRYLIKTRGQQVTLSCSPISGHRSVSWYQQTPGQGLQFLFEYFSETQRNKGNFPGRFSGRQFSNSRSEMNVSTLELGDSALYLCASSLAEVSGRYNEQFFGPGTRLTVL.

The genes are TRBV11-1 and TRBJ2-1; possible D gene TRBD2, 5 bases. V was clipped by 1 base and J by 8 bases, with 18 bases between them. CDR1 and CDR2 from the germline V gene are SGHAT and FQDESV (reference sequence). CDR3 size: 16 residues. The CDR3: CASSLGLEVVFDEQFF. DNA of the CDR3: TGTGCCAGCAGCTTAGGGCTGGAGGTGGTGTTCGATGAGCAGTTCTTC. The full variable domain, its missing parts supplied by reference TRBV11-1 and TRBJ2-1, is EAEVAQSPRYKITEKSQAVAFWCDPISGHATLYWYRQILGQGPELLVQFQDESVVDDSQLPKDRFSAERLKGVDSTLKIQPAELGDSAMYLCASSLGLEVVFDEQFFGPGTRLTVL.

The genes are TRBV4-2 and TRBJ2-6; possible D gene TRBD1, 5 bases. V lost 4 bases and J 0 bases, leaving 10 bases between the germline ends. Per germline, CDR1 LGHNA and CDR2 YNFKEQ. The CDR3 totals 16 residues. CDR3 protein: CASSRQTGSGANVLTF. CDR3 sequence (DNA): TGTGCCAGCAGCCGACAAACAGGCTCTGGGGCCAACGTCCTGACTTTC.